This section outlines one TCR beta chain sequence together with its context. Unmatched junction bases numbered 5, after V lost 5 bases and J lost 0 bases. Germline V gene sequence: CDR1 GTSNPN, CDR2 SVGIG (reference sequence). The CDR3 has 16 residues. The sample comes from a study of T cell changes during pregnancy in multiple sclerosis. Sequencing was performed with immunoSEQ multiplex PCR; in TCRdb, only in-frame clones are kept and a portion is missing. The sample lists fewer than 75,000 clones, around 92% occurring once. Here the sequenced sample was peripheral blood, taken in the first trimester of pregnancy. The origin of this receptor is a female donor with multiple sclerosis, enrolled in a pregnancy study. The chain is built from TRBV30 and TRBJ1-6; 9 nucleotides match TRBD1. The CDR3 DNA is TGTGCCTGGTCTCGACAGGGGGACTCCTATAATTCACCCCTCCACTTT. Translating gives CAWSRQGDSYNSPLHF.